In this sample, the clone carrying this T cell receptor beta chain turned up many times. This entry is derived from a study of T-cell reconstitution after alpha-beta-depleted transplantation in children. The CDR3 extends over 13 amino acids. Trimming took off 5 bases at V and 4 bases at J, with 11 bases between the two ends. Germline V gene data show CDR1 as SGHTA and CDR2 as FQGNSA. TCRbeta library preparation incorporated unique molecular identifiers. TCRdb reprocessed the PCR reads via MiXCR and lists one record per CDR3 protein. This sample has 150,000 to 200,000 distinct CDR3 sequences, with about 6.4% found just once.

This chain connects TRBV7-2 to TRBJ1-2; the D gene is possibly TRBD1 (5 bases). The sequence came from a human donor who donated a stem cell graft to a child with Wiskott-Aldrich syndrome. Sample: PBMCs from the stem cell graft donor, taken from the stem cell graft. CDR3 bases: TGTGCCAGCAGCATACAGGCCTCCTATGGCTACACCTTC. It is translated as CASSIQASYGYTF. Combining the CDR3 with reference TRBV7-2 and TRBJ1-2 gives the whole variable domain GAGVSQSPSNKVTEKGKDVELRCDPISGHTALYWYRQSLGQGLEFLIYFQGNSAPDKSGLPSDRFSAERTGGSVSTLTIQRTQQEDSAVYLCASSIQASYGYTFGSGTRLTVV.